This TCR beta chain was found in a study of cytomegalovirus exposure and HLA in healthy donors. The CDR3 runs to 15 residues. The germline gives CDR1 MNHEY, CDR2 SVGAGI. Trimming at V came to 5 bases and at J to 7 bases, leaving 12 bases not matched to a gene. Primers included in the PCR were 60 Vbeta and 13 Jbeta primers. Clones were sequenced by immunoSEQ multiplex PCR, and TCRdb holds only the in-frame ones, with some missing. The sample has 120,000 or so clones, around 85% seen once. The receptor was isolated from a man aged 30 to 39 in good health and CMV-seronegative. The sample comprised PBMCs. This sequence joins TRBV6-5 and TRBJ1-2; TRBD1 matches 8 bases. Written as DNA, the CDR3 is TGTGCCAGCAGTCCCGTTCAGGGGGCTTTGCTTGGCTACACCTTC. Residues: CASSPVQGALLGYTF.